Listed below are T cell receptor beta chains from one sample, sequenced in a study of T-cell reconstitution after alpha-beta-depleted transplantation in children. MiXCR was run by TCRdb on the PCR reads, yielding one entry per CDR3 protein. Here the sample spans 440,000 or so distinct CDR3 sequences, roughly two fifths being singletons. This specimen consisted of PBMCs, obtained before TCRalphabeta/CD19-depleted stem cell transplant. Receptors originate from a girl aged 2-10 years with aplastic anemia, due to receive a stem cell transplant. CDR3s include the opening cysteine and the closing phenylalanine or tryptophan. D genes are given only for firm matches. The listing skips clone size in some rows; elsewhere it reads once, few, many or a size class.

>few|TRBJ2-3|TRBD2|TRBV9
TGTGCCAGCAGCACAGGAGGTCGGACTAGGACCGATACGCAGTATTTT
CASSTGGRTRTDTQYF
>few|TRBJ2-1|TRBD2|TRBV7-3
TGTGCCAGCAGCTTAACGTTTAGCGGGAAGAATGAGCAGTTCTTC
CASSLTFSGKNEQFF
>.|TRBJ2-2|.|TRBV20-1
TGCAGTGCCCTCGCCGGGGCAGCGGGCGGGGAGCTGTTTTTT
CSALAGAAGGELFF
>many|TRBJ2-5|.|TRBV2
TGTGCCAGCCTCTCTTTGCAATACCAAGAGACCCAGTACTTC
CASLSLQYQETQYF
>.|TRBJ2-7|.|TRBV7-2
TGTGCCAGCAGCTTAGGCACGGTGAGCTCCTACGAGCAGTACTTC
CASSLGTVSSYEQYF
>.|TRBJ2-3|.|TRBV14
TGTGCCAGCAGATCGAGCGGCCTTAACACAGATACGCAGTATTTT
CASRSSGLNTDTQYF
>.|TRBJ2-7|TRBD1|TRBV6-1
TGTGCCAGCAGTCGTCCGACAGGGGAAATCTCCTACGAGCAGTACTTC
CASSRPTGEISYEQYF
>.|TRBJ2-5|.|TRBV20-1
TGCAGTGCCCTCGCCGTAGAGACCCAGTACTTC
CSALAVETQYF
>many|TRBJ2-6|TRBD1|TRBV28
TGTGCCAGCAAGCTGGACAGGAGTCACGCTGGGGCCAACGTCCTGACTTTC
CASKLDRSHAGANVLTF
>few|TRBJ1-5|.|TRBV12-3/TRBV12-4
TGTGCCAGCAGTTTAGATGGGGACTACAATCAGCCCCAGCATTTT
CASSLDGDYNQPQHF
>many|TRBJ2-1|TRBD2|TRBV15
TGTGCCACCAGCAGAGATCTGGAGACTAGCGGGGCGCTCAATGAGCAGTTCTTC
CATSRDLETSGALNEQFF
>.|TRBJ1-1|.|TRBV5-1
TGCGCCAGCAGCTTGAGGGCATCGAACACTGAAGCTTTCTTT
CASSLRASNTEAFF
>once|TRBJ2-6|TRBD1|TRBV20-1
TGCAGTGCGGCCGAGGTCAGGGGGTCTGGGGCCAACGTCCTGACTTTC
CSAAEVRGSGANVLTF
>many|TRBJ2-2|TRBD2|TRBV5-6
TGTGCCAGCAGCTTGGGTCTTTACGGGAGGGAGAACACCGGGGAGCTGTTTTTT
CASSLGLYGRENTGELFF
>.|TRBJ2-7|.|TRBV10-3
TGTGCCATCAGTGAGTCCCTTTTAGCCTACGAGCAGTACTTC
CAISESLLAYEQYF
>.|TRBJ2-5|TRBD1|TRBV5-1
TGCGCCAGCAGTCCGGGCGAGACAGGGACAAGTTACTTC
CASSPGETGTSYF
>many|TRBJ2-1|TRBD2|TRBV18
TGTGCCAGCTCACCCGGGACTAGCGGGCGGAATGAGCAGTTCTTC
CASSPGTSGRNEQFF
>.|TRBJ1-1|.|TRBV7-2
TGTGCCAGCAGCTCCCGGACAGCGATGAACACTGAAGCTTTCTTT
CASSSRTAMNTEAFF
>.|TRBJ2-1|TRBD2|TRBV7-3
TGTGCCAGCAGCTCGGGACCCGGGGGGAATGAGCAGTTCTTC
CASSSGPGGNEQFF
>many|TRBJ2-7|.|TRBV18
TGTGCCAGCTCACCTGAACTCCCTAGCGCTTCCTACGAGCAGTACTTC
CASSPELPSASYEQYF
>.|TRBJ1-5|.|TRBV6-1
TGTGCCAGCAGTGAAAGGGGTTATCAGCCCCAGCATTTT
CASSERGYQPQHF
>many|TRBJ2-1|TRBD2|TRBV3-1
TGTGCCAGCAGCCAAGATTGGTCGGGGAGGGGTGAGCAGTTCTTC
CASSQDWSGRGEQFF
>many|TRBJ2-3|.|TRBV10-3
TGTGCCATCAGTGCCGCGGGGCGGGCAGATACGCAGTATTTT
CAISAAGRADTQYF
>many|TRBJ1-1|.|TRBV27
TGTGCCAGCAGTCCAATCAGGGTTGGTGACACTGAAGCTTTCTTT
CASSPIRVGDTEAFF
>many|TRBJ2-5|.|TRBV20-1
TGCAGTGCTAGAGATGGGCTAGCGAGCCAAGAGACCCAGTACTTC
CSARDGLASQETQYF
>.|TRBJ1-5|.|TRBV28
TGTGCCAGCAGCCCTAAACTGAACGTGGGCCAGCCCCAGCATTTT
CASSPKLNVGQPQHF
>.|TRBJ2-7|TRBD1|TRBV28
TGTGCCAGCATACCCGTACAACCGGGACAGGGGACCTACGAGCAGTACTTC
CASIPVQPGQGTYEQYF
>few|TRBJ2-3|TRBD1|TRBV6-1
TGTGCCAGCAGCCCGGGACAGCGCACAGATACGCAGTATTTT
CASSPGQRTDTQYF
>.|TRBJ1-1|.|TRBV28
TGTGCCAGCAGTAAGACAGTGAACACTGAAGCTTTCTTT
CASSKTVNTEAFF
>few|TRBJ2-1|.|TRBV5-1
TGCGCCAGCAGCTTGGGGGACACAGCCTACAATGAGCAGTTCTTC
CASSLGDTAYNEQFF
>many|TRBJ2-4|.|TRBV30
TGTGCCTGGAAAGAGAACCTAGCCAAAAACATTCAGTACTTC
CAWKENLAKNIQYF
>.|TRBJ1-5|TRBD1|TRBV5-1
TGCGCCAGCAGCTTATGGGGCCGGGACAGGCATCAGCCCCAGCATTTT
CASSLWGRDRHQPQHF
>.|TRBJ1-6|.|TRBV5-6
TGTGCCAGCAGCTTGGGTGTTCTGGATTCACCCCTCCACTTT
CASSLGVLDSPLHF
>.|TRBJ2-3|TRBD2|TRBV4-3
TGCGCCAGCAGCCAATCCTTGGGACTAGCGGGAACCACAGATACGCAGTATTTT
CASSQSLGLAGTTDTQYF
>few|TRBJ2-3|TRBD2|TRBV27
TGTGCCAGCAGACTACTAGCGGGAGGTGAGGATACGCAGTATTTT
CASRLLAGGEDTQYF
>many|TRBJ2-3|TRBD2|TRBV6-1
TGTGCCACCAGCAGAGAGCGGGAGGGCCGGGATACGCAGTATTTT
CATSREREGRDTQYF
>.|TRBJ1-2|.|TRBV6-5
TGTGCCAGCAGTTACAACAGCGATGGCGACACCTTC
CASSYNSDGDTF
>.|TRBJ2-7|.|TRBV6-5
TGTGCCACGCCCGGACCCTACGAGCAGTACTTC
CATPGPYEQYF
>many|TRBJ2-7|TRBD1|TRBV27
TGTGCCAGCAGACGACAGGGAGCCATCACCGAGCAGTACTTC
CASRRQGAITEQYF
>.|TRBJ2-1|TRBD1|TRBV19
TGTGCCAGTAGTCTCAGGGGGTTTAATGAGCAGTTCTTC
CASSLRGFNEQFF
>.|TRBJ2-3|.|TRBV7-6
TGTGCCAGCAGTTTTAGCATCGGGACCCGGGGGGATACGCAGTATTTT
CASSFSIGTRGDTQYF
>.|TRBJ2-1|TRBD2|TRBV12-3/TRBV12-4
TGTGCCAGCAGTCTAGGCACTAGCGGGAGGAGGAATGAGCAGTTCTTC
CASSLGTSGRRNEQFF
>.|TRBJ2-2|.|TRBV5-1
TGCGCCAGCAGACCTGATTTGGGGCTGGACGGGGAGCTGTTTTTT
CASRPDLGLDGELFF
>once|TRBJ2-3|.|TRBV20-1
TGCAGTGCTGGACTATCCCCCTACGTAACAGATACGCAGTATTTT
CSAGLSPYVTDTQYF
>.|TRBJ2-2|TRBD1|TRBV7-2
TGTGCCAGCAGCCTTAACAGGGGGCCAGGCGGGGAGCTGTTTTTT
CASSLNRGPGGELFF
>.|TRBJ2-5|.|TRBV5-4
TGTGCCAGCAGCTTGGGAGAGATCCAAGAGACCCAGTACTTC
CASSLGEIQETQYF
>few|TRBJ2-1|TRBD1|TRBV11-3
TGTGCCAGCAGCTTATATACAGGGGACTACAATGAGCAGTTCTTC
CASSLYTGDYNEQFF
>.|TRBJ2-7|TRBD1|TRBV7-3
TGTGCCAGCAGCATAGCGACAGGGGTTGGGTACGAGCAGTACTTC
CASSIATGVGYEQYF
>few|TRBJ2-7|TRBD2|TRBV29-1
TGCAGCGCCTCCGACCGGGAGGGGGACGAGCAGTACTTC
CSASDREGDEQYF
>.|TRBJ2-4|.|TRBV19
TGTGCCAGTAGTAGCCCAGGGGCACAAAACATTCAGTACTTC
CASSSPGAQNIQYF
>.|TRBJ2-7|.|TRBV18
TGTGCCAGCTCACCAGGGATCGGCGTCTACGAGCAGTACTTC
CASSPGIGVYEQYF